This TCR beta chain was recovered during a study of T cells in localized non-small cell lung cancer. A word on this clone: As yet, its antigen is unknown.

Germline CDR1 and CDR2: SGHAT and FQDESV (reference sequence). V dropped 3 bases and J dropped 5; count of bases not matched to a gene: 6. CDR3 length equals 14 residues. General study findings and limits: Adjacent lung had a median around 50 of the 100 largest tumor clones.

Repertoires were generated with immunoSEQ multiplex PCR, while TCRdb's copy carries only in-frame clones and drops some. This sample yields about 82,000 clones, of which around 82% are seen a single time; about 19% belongs to the top ten. The source was PBMCs, collected before any cancer treatment. The source is a man aged 40 to 69 with stage II squamous cell lung carcinoma. The genes are TRBV11-1 and TRBJ2-5, with 7 bases lining up with TRBD1. Written as DNA, the CDR3 is TGTGCCAGCAGCTTTGGGGGACAGCGGGAGACCCAGTACTTC. Residues: CASSFGGQRETQYF. Combining the CDR3 with reference TRBV11-1 and TRBJ2-5 gives the whole variable domain EAEVAQSPRYKITEKSQAVAFWCDPISGHATLYWYRQILGQGPELLVQFQDESVVDDSQLPKDRFSAERLKGVDSTLKIQPAELGDSAMYLCASSFGGQRETQYFGPGTRLLVL.